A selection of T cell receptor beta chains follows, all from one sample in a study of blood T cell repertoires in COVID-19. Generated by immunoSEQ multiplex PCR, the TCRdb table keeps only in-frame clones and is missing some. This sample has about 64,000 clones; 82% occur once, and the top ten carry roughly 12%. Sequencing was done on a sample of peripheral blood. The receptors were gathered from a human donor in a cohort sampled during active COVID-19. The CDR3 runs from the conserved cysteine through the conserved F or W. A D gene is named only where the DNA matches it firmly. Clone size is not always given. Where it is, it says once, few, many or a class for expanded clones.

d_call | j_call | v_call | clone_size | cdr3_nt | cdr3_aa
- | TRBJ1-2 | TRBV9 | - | TGTGCCAGCAGCGTAATGCGGAGAGCTAACTATGGCTACACCTTC | CASSVMRRANYGYTF
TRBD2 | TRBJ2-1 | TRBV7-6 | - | TGTGCCAGCAGCTATAGCGGGGGGGCCGGAAATGAGCAGTTCTTC | CASSYSGGAGNEQFF
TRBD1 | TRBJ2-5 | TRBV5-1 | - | TGCGCCAGCAGCAACTCGGGACAGGGGGTGGAGACCCAGTACTTC | CASSNSGQGVETQYF
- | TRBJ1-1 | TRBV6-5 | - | TGTGCCAGCAAACTACGACAGGACGTTGAAGCTTTCTTT | CASKLRQDVEAFF
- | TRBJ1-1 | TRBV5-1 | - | TGCGCCAGCAGCTCGGATGGGGGAGGGGTGAACACTGAAGCTTTCTTT | CASSSDGGGVNTEAFF
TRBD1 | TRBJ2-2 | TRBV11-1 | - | TGTGCCAGCAGACCTCCGGACAGGGCCACCGGGGAGCTGTTTTTT | CASRPPDRATGELFF
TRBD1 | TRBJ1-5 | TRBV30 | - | TGTGCCTGGAGTTCAGGGACAGGTCGTCAGCCCCAGCATTTT | CAWSSGTGRQPQHF
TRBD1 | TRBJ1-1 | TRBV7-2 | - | TGTGCCAGCAGTTATACACAGGGGGGGACTGAAGCTTTCTTT | CASSYTQGGTEAFF
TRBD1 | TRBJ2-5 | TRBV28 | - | TGTGCCAGCAGTCTGGACAGGGGGACCCAGTACTTC | CASSLDRGTQYF
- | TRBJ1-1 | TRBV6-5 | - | TGTGCCAGCAGCCGCCAGGATCCGAACACTGAAGCTTTCTTT | CASSRQDPNTEAFF
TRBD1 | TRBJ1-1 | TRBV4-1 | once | TGCGCCAGCAAGAACTCGGGACAGGAGAACACTGAAGCTTTCTTT | CASKNSGQENTEAFF
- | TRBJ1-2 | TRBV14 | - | TGTGCCAGCAGCCAAGTGACGGGGGGCCGTCGAGGCTACACCTTC | CASSQVTGGRRGYTF
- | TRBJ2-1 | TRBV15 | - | TGTGCCACCAGCCCCGACAGGCTCGCCTACAATGAGCAGTTCTTC | CATSPDRLAYNEQFF
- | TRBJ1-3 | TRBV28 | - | TGTGCCAGCAGCAATGGATGGTGGGGCCCCGCTGGAAACACCATATATTTT | CASSNGWWGPAGNTIYF
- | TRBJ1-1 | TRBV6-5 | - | TGTGCCAGCACCACCATAGCCCAAACTGAAGCTTTCTTT | CASTTIAQTEAFF
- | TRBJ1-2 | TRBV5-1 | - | TGCGCCAGCAGCTTGTCCCTCCCCATGTCCACTGCTAACTATGGCTACACCTTC | CASSLSLPMSTANYGYTF
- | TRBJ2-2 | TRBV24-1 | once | TGTGCCACCAGTGAGACCGGCCTGAGGACCGGGGAGCTGTTTTTT | CATSETGLRTGELFF
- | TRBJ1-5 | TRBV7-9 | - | TGTGCCAGCAGCCGGGGACTGACTGACAAAACTTATCAGCCCCAGCATTTT | CASSRGLTDKTYQPQHF
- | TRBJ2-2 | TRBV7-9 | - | TGTGCCAGCAGCCCCCCCGGCAGGGTGAACACCGGGGAGCTGTTTTTT | CASSPPGRVNTGELFF
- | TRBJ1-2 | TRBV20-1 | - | TGCAGTGCTACGGACAGCTATGGCTACACCTTC | CSATDSYGYTF
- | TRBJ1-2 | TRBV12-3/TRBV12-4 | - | TGTGCCAGCAAAGCCGGGGAGATGGATGGCTACACCTTC | CASKAGEMDGYTF
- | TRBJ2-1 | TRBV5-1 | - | TGCGCCAGCAGGGGGGACATCTACAATGAGCAGTTCTTC | CASRGDIYNEQFF
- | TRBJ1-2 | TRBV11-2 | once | TGTGCCAGCAGCGACAGCTCCCGGACCTATGGCTACACCTTC | CASSDSSRTYGYTF
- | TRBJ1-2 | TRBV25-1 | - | TGTGCCAGCAGCCCCAGCAGGGGAGGGTTCCATGGCTACACCTTC | CASSPSRGGFHGYTF
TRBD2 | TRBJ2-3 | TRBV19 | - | TGTGCCACCCGTAGCGGGGGGGCTTTAGATACGCAGTATTTT | CATRSGGALDTQYF
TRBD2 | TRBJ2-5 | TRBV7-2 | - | TGTGCCAGCAGTCCCCTTTTCGGGAGGGAGACCCAGTACTTC | CASSPLFGRETQYF
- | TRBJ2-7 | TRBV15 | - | TGTGCCACCAGCAGAGATTCGGGTCAGCCCCCCGTTTCGTCCGAGCAGTACTTC | CATSRDSGQPPVSSEQYF
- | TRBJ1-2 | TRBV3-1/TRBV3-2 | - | TGTGCCAGCAGCCAAGCCCGGGGTCGCAACTATGGCTACACCTTC | CASSQARGRNYGYTF
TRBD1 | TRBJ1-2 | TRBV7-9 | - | TGTGCCAGCAGACCAACAACCCTCCGGACAGGGGGGTATGGCTACACCTTC | CASRPTTLRTGGYGYTF
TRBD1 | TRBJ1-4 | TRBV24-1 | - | TGTGCCACCAGCAAAACAGGGGAGGAAAAGGAAAAACTGTTTTTT | CATSKTGEEKEKLFF
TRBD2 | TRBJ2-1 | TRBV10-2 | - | TGCGCCAGTACAATTCGAGGAGCGGGGGGCCGTGTTGAGCAGTTCTTC | CASTIRGAGGRVEQFF
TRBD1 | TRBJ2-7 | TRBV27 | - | TGTGCCAGCAGTACGACAGGGACCTACGAGCAGTACTTC | CASSTTGTYEQYF
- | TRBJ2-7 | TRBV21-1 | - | TGTGCCAGCAGCAAATTGACAGGGGGCCCCTACGAGCAGTACTTC | CASSKLTGGPYEQYF
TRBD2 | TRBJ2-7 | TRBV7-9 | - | TGTGCCAGCAGCACTAGCGGGGGGGCTATTGGGGAGCAGTACTTC | CASSTSGGAIGEQYF
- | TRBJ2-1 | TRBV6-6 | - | TGTGCCAGCAGTTACTCGGTGACTGGAGACAATGAGCAGTTCTTC | CASSYSVTGDNEQFF
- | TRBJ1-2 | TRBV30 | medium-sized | TGTGCCTGGGCCCTGGAGGGCAGGGCAAATGGCTACACCTTC | CAWALEGRANGYTF
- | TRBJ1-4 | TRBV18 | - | TGTGCCAGCTCACCGGTGGCAGGGGAAGGTGGCGAAAAACTGTTTTTT | CASSPVAGEGGEKLFF
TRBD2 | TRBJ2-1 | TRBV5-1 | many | TGCGCCAGCAGCCTGATGAGCGGGGGGGCCCCCAATGAGCAGTTCTTC | CASSLMSGGAPNEQFF
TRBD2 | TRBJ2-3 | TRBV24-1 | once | TGTGCCACCAGTGACCCCGGGACTAGCGGGGGAGCTGATACGCAGTATTTT | CATSDPGTSGGADTQYF
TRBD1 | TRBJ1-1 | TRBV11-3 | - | TGTGCCAGCAGCCCACACATTGGGACAGGGTCGACCACTGAAGCTTTCTTT | CASSPHIGTGSTTEAFF
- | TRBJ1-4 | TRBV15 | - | TGTGCCACCAGCAAGCCCCCGGGGGTGGCTAATGAAAAACTGTTTTTT | CATSKPPGVANEKLFF
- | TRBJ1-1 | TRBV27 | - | TGTGCCAGCAGTCCGCGGGGGACTGAAGCTTTCTTT | CASSPRGTEAFF
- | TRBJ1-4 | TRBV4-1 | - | TGCGCCAGCAGCCAAGAAACGAGGCCCGCCGATGAAAAACTGTTTTTT | CASSQETRPADEKLFF
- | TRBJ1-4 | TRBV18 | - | TGTGCCAGCTCACCTCCATCCGGGTTTGAAAAACTGTTTTTT | CASSPPSGFEKLFF
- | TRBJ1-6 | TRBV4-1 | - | TGCGCCAGCAGCCAAGATACCACCAGCGCCTATAATTCACCCCTCCACTTT | CASSQDTTSAYNSPLHF
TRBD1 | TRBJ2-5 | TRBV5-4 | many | TGTGCCAGCAGCGAAACAGGGGGGCAAGAGACCCAGTACTTC | CASSETGGQETQYF
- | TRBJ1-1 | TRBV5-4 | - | TGTGCCAGCACCGAACCCGCAGGCAACCCTGAAGCTTTCTTT | CASTEPAGNPEAFF
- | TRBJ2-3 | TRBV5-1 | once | TGCGCCAGCAGCTCGCAGGGGACGCAGTATTTT | CASSSQGTQYF
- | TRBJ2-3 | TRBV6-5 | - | TGTGCCAGCAGTTCGGGTAGCGGAGATACGCAGTATTTT | CASSSGSGDTQYF
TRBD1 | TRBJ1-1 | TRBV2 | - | TGTGCCAGCAGGGAGACAGGGGGCAACACTGAAGCTTTCTTT | CASRETGGNTEAFF
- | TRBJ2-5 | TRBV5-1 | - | TGCGCCAGCAGCTTGGACGGCGGGCAGGTTCAGTACTTC | CASSLDGGQVQYF
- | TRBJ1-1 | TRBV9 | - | TGTGCCAGCAGCGTGCTTCCTTCAGGGGACACTGAAGCTTTCTTT | CASSVLPSGDTEAFF
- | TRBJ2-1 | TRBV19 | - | TGTGCCAGTAGAAAGGAGGGGGCGTCCTTATACAATGAGCAGTTCTTC | CASRKEGASLYNEQFF
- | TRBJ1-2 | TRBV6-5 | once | TGTGCCAGCAGTTTTCAGGGTCGCATGGGCTACACCTTC | CASSFQGRMGYTF
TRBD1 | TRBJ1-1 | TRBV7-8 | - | TGTGCCAGCAGCGCCAAACAGGGGTTGGTGGATACTGAAGCTTTCTTT | CASSAKQGLVDTEAFF
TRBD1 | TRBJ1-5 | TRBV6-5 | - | TGTGCCAGCCAAGACAGGGTGGGTCAGCCCCAGCATTTT | CASQDRVGQPQHF
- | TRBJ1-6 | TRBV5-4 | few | TGTGCCAGCAGCTCCCTCTTGTCACCCCTCCACTTT | CASSSLLSPLHF
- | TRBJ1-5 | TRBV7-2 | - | TGTGCCAGCAGCTTAAGGGGAGGGCAGCCCCAGCATTTT | CASSLRGGQPQHF
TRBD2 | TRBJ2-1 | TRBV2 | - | TGTGCCAGCAGTTACCGGGAGGAGTTTTTTTCGGTCCATGAGCAGTTCTTC | CASSYREEFFSVHEQFF
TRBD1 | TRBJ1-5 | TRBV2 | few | TGTGCCAGCAGGGCCCTCGGACAGGGGAGCAATCAGCCCCAGCATTTT | CASRALGQGSNQPQHF